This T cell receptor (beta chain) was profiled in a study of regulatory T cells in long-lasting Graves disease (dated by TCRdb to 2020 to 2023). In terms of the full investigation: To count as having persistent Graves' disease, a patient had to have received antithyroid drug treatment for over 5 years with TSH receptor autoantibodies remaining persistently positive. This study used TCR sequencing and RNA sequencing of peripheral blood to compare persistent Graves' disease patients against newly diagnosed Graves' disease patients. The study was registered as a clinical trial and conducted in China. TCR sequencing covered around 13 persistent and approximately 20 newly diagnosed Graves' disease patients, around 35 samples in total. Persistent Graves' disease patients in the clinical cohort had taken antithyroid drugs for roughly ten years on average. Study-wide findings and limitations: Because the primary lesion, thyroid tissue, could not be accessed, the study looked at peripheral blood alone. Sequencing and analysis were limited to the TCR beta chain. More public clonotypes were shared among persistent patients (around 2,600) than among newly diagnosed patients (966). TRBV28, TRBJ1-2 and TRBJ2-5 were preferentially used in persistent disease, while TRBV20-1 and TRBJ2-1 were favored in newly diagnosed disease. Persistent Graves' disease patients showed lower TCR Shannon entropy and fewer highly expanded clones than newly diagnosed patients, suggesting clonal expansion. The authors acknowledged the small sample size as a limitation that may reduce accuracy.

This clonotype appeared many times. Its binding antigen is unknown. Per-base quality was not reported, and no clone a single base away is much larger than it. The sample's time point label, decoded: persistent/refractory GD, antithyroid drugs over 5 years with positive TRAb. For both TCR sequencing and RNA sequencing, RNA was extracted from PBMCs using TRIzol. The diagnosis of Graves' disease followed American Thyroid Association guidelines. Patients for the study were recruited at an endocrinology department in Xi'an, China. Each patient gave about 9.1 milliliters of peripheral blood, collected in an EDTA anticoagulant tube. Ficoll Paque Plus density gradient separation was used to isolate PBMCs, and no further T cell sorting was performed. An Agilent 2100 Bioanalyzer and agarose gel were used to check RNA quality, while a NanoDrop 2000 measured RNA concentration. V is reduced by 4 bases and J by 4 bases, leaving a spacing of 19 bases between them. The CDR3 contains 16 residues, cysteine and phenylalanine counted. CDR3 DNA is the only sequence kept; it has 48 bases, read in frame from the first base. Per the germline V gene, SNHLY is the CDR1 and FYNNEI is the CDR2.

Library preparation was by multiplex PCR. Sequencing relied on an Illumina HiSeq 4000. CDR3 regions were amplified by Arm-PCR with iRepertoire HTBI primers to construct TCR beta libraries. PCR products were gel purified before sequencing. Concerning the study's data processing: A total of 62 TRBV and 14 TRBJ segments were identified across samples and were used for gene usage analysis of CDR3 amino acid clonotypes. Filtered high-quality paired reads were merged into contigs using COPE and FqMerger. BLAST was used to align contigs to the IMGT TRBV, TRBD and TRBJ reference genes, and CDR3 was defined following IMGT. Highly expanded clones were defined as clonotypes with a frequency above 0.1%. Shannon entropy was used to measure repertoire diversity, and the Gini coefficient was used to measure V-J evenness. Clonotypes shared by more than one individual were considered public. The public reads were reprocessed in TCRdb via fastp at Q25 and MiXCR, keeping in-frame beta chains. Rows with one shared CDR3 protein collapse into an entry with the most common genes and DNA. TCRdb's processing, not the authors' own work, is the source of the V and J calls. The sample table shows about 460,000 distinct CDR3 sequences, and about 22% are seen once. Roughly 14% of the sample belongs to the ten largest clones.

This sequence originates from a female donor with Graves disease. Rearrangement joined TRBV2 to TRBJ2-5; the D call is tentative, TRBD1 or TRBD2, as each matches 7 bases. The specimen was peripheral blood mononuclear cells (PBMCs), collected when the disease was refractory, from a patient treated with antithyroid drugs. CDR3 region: CASSVQGGGEGETQYF. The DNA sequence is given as TGTGCCAGCAGTGTCCAGGGGGGCGGGGAGGGAGAGACCCAGTACTTC.